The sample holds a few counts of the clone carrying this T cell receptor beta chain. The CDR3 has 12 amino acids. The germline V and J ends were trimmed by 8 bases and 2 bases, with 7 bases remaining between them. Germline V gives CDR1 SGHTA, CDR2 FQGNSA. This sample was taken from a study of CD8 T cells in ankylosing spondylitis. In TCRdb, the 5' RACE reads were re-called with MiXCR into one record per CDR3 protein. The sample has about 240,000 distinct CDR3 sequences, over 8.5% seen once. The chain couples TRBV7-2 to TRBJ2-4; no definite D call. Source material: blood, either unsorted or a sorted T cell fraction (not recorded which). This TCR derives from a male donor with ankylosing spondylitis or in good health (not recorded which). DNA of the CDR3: TGTGCCAGCGGGATTCCCAAAAACATTCAGTACTTC. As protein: CASGIPKNIQYF.